Following are 16 T cell receptor beta chains from one sample sequenced in a study of blood T cell repertoires in COVID-19. Sequenced by immunoSEQ multiplex PCR; TCRdb stores in-frame clones only, minus some. This sample has some 200,000 clones, with around 87% found just once. Sample: peripheral blood. The receptors stem from a middle-aged man with active or convalescent COVID-19.

The V gene is TRBV6-5, the J gene TRBJ2-2, with 10 bases lining up with TRBD2. The CDR3 covers 14 residues. CDR1 and CDR2 (germline): MNHEY, SVGAGI. Trimming at V came to 7 bases and at J to 4 bases, leaving 3 bases not matched to a gene. The CDR3 here is CASTPSGGTGELFF. CDR3 nucleotides: TGTGCCAGCACCCCTAGCGGGGGCACCGGGGAGCTGTTTTTT.

The chain employs TRBV30 and TRBJ2-2, with D possibly TRBD1 on 6 matching bases. The germline V and J ends were trimmed by 0 bases and 5 bases, with 10 bases remaining between them. From germline, CDR1 is GTSNPN and CDR2 SVGIG (reference sequence). The CDR3 consists of 14 residues. CDR3 residues: CAWSVGARTGELFF. CDR3 bases: TGTGCCTGGAGTGTGGGGGCCAGGACCGGGGAGCTGTTTTTT.

The chain carries TRBV27 and TRBJ1-1, with a possible D match to TRBD1 (6 bases). This CDR3 region has 13 residues. Germline V gene data show CDR1 as MNHEY and CDR2 as SMNVEV (reference sequence). Trimming shortened V by 4 bases and J by 1 base, and 7 bases separated the two germline ends. CDR3 sequence (DNA): TGTGCCAGCAGTTACAGGGAGAACACTGAAGCTTTCTTT. It specifies CASSYRENTEAFF.

This clone showed up just a few times. The V gene is TRBV27, the J gene TRBJ2-6, with D possibly TRBD1 on 5 matching bases. The CDR3 has 15 residues. Germline V gene data show CDR1 as MNHEY and CDR2 as SMNVEV (reference sequence). V was pared by 3 bases and J by 13 bases, with 19 bases between. The CDR3 sequence: CASSFSVGQARVLTF. CDR3 bases: TGTGCCAGCAGTTTCAGTGTGGGGCAGGCGAGGGTCCTGACTTTC.

About this clone itself: The junction and the germline gene differ at one end; a read error may be behind it. The chain recombines TRBV6-1 with TRBJ1-2; maybe TRBD1 (6 bases). Germline V gene lookup returns CDR1 MNHNS and CDR2 SASEGT. This CDR3 spans 12 amino acids. The CDR3 region has the DNA TGTGCCAGCAGTGAAATCGGACAGTCCACCAAATTC. Translation gives CASSEIGQSTKF.

The V gene is TRBV5-1, the J gene TRBJ2-1; 7 bases align to TRBD1. CDR3 length equals 15 residues. Germline V gene data show CDR1 as SGHRS and CDR2 as YFSETQ. With 4 bases clipped from V and 0 bases from J, the junction kept 4 bases outside the gene matches. CDR3 DNA sequence: TGCGCCAGCAGCCCTAGGGACAGCTCCTACAATGAGCAGTTCTTC. Residues: CASSPRDSSYNEQFF.

V is TRBV9 and J is TRBJ1-3; D not certain. CDR1 and CDR2 from the germline V gene are SGDLS and YYNGEE. The CDR3 runs to 12 residues. V was clipped by 4 bases and J by 2 bases, with 4 bases between them. The CDR3, as DNA: TGTGCCAGCAGCCTTACTGGAAACACCATATATTTT. Amino acid sequence: CASSLTGNTIYF.

The rearrangement joins TRBV18 to TRBJ1-3, with D unresolved. This CDR3 contains 16 residues. V was pared by 1 base and J by 3 bases, with 13 bases between. Germline CDR1 reads KGHSH; CDR2 reads LQKENI. The DNA for the CDR3 is TGTGCCAGCTCACCACTTCGGGGTCGGGATGGAAACACCATATATTTT. Protein product: CASSPLRGRDGNTIYF.

V and J are TRBV6-5 and TRBJ1-3, with D uncertain. The CDR3 consists of 15 residues. V was clipped by 5 bases and J by 0 bases, with 11 bases between them. Germline CDR1 and CDR2: MNHEY and SVGAGI. CDR3 residues: CASSPPMSSGNTIYF. As DNA, the CDR3 is TGTGCCAGCAGTCCGCCGATGAGCTCTGGAAACACCATATATTTT.

The V call is TRBV7-9, the J call TRBJ1-1, with 11 bases fitting TRBD1. The CDR3 sequence is 15 residues long. V lost 1 base and J lost 5; bases outside the gene matches: 3. In germline, CDR1 is SEHNR, CDR2 FQNEAQ (reference sequence). CDR3 loop: CASSLEGQGGTEAFF. The CDR3 nucleotides are TGTGCCAGCAGCTTAGAGGGACAGGGGGGGACTGAAGCTTTCTTT. Full variable domain (missing parts from reference TRBV7-9 and TRBJ1-1): DTGVSQNPRHKITKRGQNVTFRCDPISEHNRLYWYRQTLGQGPEFLTYFQNEAQLEKSRLLSDRFSAERPKGSFSTLEIQRTEQGDSAMYLCASSLEGQGGTEAFFGQGTRLTVV.

V gene TRBV7-6 combines with J gene TRBJ2-5; 10 nucleotides match TRBD2. Germline CDR1 SGHVS, CDR2 FNYEAQ. The CDR3 loop spans 15 amino acids. V lost 3 bases, J lost 0 bases, and 1 base stayed unmatched. DNA for the CDR3: TGTGCCAGCAGCTTTAGCGGGGGGTACCAAGAGACCCAGTACTTC. This sequence encodes CASSFSGGYQETQYF.

The V call is TRBV29-1, the J call TRBJ1-1; 7 bases map to TRBD1. Losses at the gene ends were 7 bases for V and 7 bases for J; bases not matched to a gene: 15. Germline CDR1 reads SQVTM; CDR2 reads ANQGSEA. The length of the CDR3 is 14 residues. The CDR3 nucleotides read TGCAGCGATGGCCCCACCGACAGGGACGGTGAAGCTTTCTTT. Translated, it gives CSDGPTDRDGEAFF.

This chain uses TRBV5-4 with TRBJ1-2, with a weak D call TRBD1 (6 bases). Trimming took 2 bases from V and 8 from J, leaving 10 bases between them. Germline V gene lookup returns CDR1 SGHNT and CDR2 YYREEE (reference sequence). This CDR3 is 12 amino acids long. The CDR3 region has the DNA TGTGCCAGCAGCTTTACGCAGGGGGGCTACACCTTC. Its translation: CASSFTQGGYTF.

This clone was observed a handful of times. The chain combines TRBV2 with TRBJ2-5, with TRBD2 as a possible D gene (5 bases). V lost 6 bases, J lost 4 bases, and 12 bases lay in between. CDR1 SNHLY and CDR2 FYNNEI come from the germline V gene. The CDR3 contains 13 residues. Here the CDR3 DNA reads TGTGCCAGCAGGGTCAGCGGAAGAGAGACCCAGTACTTC. Encoded protein: CASRVSGRETQYF.

The V and J genes are TRBV7-9 and TRBJ1-1; D remains ambiguous. V was trimmed by 2 bases and J by 1 base, leaving 8 bases between them. The germline gives CDR1 SEHNR, CDR2 FQNEAQ (reference sequence). The CDR3 has 14 residues. This chain's CDR3 is CASSLNFQNTEAFF. CDR3 in DNA: TGTGCCAGCAGCTTAAACTTCCAGAACACTGAAGCTTTCTTT. The full variable domain, its missing parts supplied by reference TRBV7-9 and TRBJ1-1, is DTGVSQNPRHKITKRGQNVTFRCDPISEHNRLYWYRQTLGQGPEFLTYFQNEAQLEKSRLLSDRFSAERPKGSFSTLEIQRTEQGDSAMYLCASSLNFQNTEAFFGQGTRLTVV.

This clone was observed a few times. This chain links TRBV5-1 with TRBJ2-7; 7 nucleotides align to TRBD1. This CDR3 has 15 residues. Germline values: CDR1 SGHRS, CDR2 YFSETQ. Unmatched junction bases numbered 6, after V lost 3 bases and J lost 0 bases. CDR3 region: CASSSQGDISYEQYF. CDR3 DNA sequence: TGCGCCAGCAGCTCCCAGGGGGACATCTCCTACGAGCAGTACTTC.